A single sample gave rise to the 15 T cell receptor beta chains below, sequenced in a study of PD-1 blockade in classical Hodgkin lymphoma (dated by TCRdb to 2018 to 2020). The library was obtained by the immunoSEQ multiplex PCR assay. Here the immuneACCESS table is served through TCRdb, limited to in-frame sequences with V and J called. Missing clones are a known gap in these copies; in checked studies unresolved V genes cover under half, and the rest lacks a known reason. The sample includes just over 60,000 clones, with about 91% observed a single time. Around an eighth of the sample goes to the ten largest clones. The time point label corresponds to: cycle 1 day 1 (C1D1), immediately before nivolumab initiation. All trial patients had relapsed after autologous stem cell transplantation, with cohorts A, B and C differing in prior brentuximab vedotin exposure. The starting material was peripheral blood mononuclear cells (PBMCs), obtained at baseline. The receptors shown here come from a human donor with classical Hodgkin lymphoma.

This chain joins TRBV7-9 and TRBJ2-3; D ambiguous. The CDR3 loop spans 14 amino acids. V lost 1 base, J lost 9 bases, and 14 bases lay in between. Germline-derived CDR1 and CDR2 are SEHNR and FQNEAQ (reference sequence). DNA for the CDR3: TGTGCCAGCAGCTTAGATGAAGGAACGCTGACGCAGTATTTT. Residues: CASSLDEGTLTQYF.

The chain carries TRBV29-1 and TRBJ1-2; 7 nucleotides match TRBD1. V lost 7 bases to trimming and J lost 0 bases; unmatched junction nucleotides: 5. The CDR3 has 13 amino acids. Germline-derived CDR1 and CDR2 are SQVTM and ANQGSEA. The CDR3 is CSALTGPNYGYTF. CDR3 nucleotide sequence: TGCAGCGCTCTGACAGGGCCTAACTATGGCTACACCTTC. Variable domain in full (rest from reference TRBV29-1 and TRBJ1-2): SAVISQKPSRDICQRGTSLTIQCQVDSQVTMMFWYRQQPGQSLTLIATANQGSEATYESGFVIDKFPISRPNLTFSTLTVSNMSPEDSSIYLCSALTGPNYGYTFGSGTRLTVV.

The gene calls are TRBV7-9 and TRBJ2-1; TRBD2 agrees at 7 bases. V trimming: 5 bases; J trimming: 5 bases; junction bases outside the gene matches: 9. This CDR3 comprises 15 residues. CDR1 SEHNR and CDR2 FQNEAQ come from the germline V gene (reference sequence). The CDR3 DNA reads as TGTGCCAGCAGCCACGGGGGGTTGCGGGACAATGAGCAGTTCTTC. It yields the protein CASSHGGLRDNEQFF.

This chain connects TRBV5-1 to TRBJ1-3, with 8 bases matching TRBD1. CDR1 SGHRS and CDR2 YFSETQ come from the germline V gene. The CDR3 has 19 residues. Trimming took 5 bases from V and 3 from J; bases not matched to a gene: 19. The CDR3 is CASRGAQGANGSCGNTIYF. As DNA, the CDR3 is TGCGCCAGCAGGGGGGCCCAGGGGGCTAACGGGTCCTGTGGAAACACCATATATTTT.

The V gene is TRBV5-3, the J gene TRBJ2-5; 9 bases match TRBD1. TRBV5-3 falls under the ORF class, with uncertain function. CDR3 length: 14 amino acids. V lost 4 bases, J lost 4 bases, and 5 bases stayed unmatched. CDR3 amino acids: CARSQDRGRETQYF. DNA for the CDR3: TGTGCCAGAAGCCAGGACAGGGGAAGAGAGACCCAGTACTTC.

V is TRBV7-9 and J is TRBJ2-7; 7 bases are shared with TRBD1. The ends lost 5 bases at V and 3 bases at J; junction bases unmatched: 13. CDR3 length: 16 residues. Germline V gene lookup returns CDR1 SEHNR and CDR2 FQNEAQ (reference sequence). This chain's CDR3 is CASSRPEGRGIYEQYF. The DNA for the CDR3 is TGTGCCAGCAGCCGACCCGAGGGCAGGGGGATCTACGAGCAGTACTTC.

CDR3 DNA: TGTGCCAGCAGCAAGGCAGGGCAGGTCGGCTATGGCTACACCTTC. Residues: CASSKAGQVGYGYTF. V is TRBV5-6 and J is TRBJ1-2, with D tentatively TRBD1 (5 bases). The CDR3 loop spans 15 amino acids. Germline CDR1 SGHDT, CDR2 YYEEEE. V lost 4 bases to trimming and J lost 4 bases, with 17 bases between them.

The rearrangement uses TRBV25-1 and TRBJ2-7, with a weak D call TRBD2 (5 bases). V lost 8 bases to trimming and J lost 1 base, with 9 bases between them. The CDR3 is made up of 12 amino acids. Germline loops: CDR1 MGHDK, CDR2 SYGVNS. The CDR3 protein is CASLRGSYEQYF. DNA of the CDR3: TGTGCCAGCCTTCGAGGGTCCTACGAGCAGTACTTC.

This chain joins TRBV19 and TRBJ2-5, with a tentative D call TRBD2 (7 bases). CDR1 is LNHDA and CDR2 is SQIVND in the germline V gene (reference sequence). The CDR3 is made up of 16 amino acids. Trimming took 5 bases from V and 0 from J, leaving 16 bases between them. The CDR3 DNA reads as TGTGCCAGTAGTGTCCCTAGGGGGGGGAACCAAGAGACCCAGTACTTC. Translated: CASSVPRGGNQETQYF.

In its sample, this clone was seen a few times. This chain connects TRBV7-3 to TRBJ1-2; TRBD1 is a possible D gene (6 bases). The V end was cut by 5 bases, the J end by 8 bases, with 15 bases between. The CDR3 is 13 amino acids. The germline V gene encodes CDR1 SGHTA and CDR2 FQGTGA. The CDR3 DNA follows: TGTGCCAGCAGCCTACACGCAGGGGCAGGCTACACCTTC. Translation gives CASSLHAGAGYTF.

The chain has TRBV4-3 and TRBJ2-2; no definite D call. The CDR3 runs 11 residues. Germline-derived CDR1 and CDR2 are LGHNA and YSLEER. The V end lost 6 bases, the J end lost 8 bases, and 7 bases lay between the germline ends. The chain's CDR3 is CASRKVGELFF. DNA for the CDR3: TGCGCCAGCAGAAAGGTGGGGGAGCTGTTTTTT.

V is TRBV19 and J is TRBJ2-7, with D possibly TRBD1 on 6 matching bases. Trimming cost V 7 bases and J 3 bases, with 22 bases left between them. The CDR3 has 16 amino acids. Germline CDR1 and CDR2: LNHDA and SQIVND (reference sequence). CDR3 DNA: TGTGCCAGTAACTCTTGGGGGTGGACAGAAAACTACGAGCAGTACTTC. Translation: CASNSWGWTENYEQYF.

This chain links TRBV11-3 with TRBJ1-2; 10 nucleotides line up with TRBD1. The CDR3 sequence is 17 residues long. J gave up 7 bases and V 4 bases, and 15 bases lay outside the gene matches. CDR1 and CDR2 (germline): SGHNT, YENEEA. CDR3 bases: TGTGCCAGCAGCTCCGGGGGGTGGGACAGGGGAAAGTGTGGCTACACCTTC. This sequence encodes CASSSGGWDRGKCGYTF.

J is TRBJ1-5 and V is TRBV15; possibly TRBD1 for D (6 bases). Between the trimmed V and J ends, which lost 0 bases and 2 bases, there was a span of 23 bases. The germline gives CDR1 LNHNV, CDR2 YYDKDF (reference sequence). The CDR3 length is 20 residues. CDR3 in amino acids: CATSRDGGAGYLRGNQPQHF. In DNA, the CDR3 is TGTGCCACCAGCAGAGACGGGGGGGCGGGCTACCTAAGGGGCAATCAGCCCCAGCATTTT. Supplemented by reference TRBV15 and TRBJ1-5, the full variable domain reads DAMVIQNPRYQVTQFGKPVTLSCSQTLNHNVMYWYQQKSSQAPKLLFHYYDKDFNNEADTPDNFQSRRPNTSFCFLDIRSPGLGDTAMYLCATSRDGGAGYLRGNQPQHFGDGTRLSIL.

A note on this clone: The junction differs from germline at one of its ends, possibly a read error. The CDR3 region has the DNA TGTGCCAGCAGCTTGGTGGGGGTGCAAGAGACCCAGTACTTC. Translating it yields CASSLVGVQETQYF. The chain is built from TRBV5-3 and TRBJ2-5; D is tentatively TRBD1 or TRBD2 (5 bases each). TRBV5-3 is an ORF; its function is uncertain. The length of the CDR3 is 14 residues.